One and the same sample provided the 32 T cell receptor beta chains below, sequenced in a study of vaccination and CD4 T cells after COVID-19. As to treatment: approximately nine-day PBMC culture with coronavirus spike peptide pools or control peptides (ViraFEST assay). With the Oncomine TCR Beta short-read assay, DNA from cultured CD4+ T cells was sequenced. Each CDR3 protein gets one entry after TCRdb re-called the PCR reads with MiXCR. The table records more than 8,000 distinct CDR3 sequences, about 81% of them present only once. Their recognized antigens are unknown. Source material: CD4+ T cells from blood, cultured in vitro. The receptors were sampled from a human donor who had recovered from COVID-19.

V and J are TRBV20-1 and TRBJ2-3, with TRBD2 identical over 9 bases. The V segment lost 6 bases and the J segment 5 bases; nucleotides outside the gene matches: 9. CDR1 DFQATT and CDR2 SNEGSKA come from the germline V gene (reference sequence). The CDR3 runs 14 residues. For the CDR3, the DNA is TGCAGTGCGGAAGAGACTAGCGGAATAGATACGCAGTATTTT. It translates to CSAEETSGIDTQYF.

The V and J genes are TRBV27 and TRBJ1-5, with 7 bases aligning to TRBD1. The germline CDR1 and CDR2 sequences are MNHEY and SMNVEV (reference sequence). The CDR3 contains 16 residues. Unmatched junction bases numbered 13, after V lost 8 bases and J lost 3 bases. The CDR3 region has the DNA TGTGCCAGCCGCCAAGTGACAGGGATCACCAATCAGCCCCAGCATTTT. This gives the protein CASRQVTGITNQPQHF.

V and J are TRBV24-1 and TRBJ1-2; no clear D. The CDR3 consists of 14 residues. Germline CDR1 reads KGHDR; CDR2 reads SFDVKD. The V gene lost 2 bases and the J gene lost 7 bases, with 13 bases spanning the gap. DNA of the CDR3: TGTGCCACCAGTGATTCTCGGAGGACGGTTGGCTACACCTTC. It specifies CATSDSRRTVGYTF.

The rearrangement joins TRBV7-2 to TRBJ1-6; maybe TRBD1 (5 bases). CDR3 size: 13 residues. Germline values: CDR1 SGHTA, CDR2 FQGNSA. V was cut by 5 bases and J by 9 bases, with 11 bases left in between. The CDR3 loop is CASSAYGGSPLHF. CDR3 coding DNA: TGTGCCAGCAGCGCCTATGGGGGTTCACCCCTCCACTTT.

The rearrangement uses TRBV29-1 and TRBJ2-1; 9 bases line up with TRBD2. CDR1 SQVTM and CDR2 ANQGSEA come from the germline V gene. The junction had 5 bases not matched to a gene; V was cut back by 3 bases and J by 2 bases. The CDR3 contains 15 residues. The CDR3 here is CSVEGGRAPYNEQFF. As DNA, the CDR3 is TGCAGCGTTGAGGGCGGGAGGGCCCCCTACAATGAGCAGTTCTTC.

This clonotype showed up just a few times. The chain is built from TRBV19 and TRBJ2-2, with TRBD2 identical over 10 bases. This CDR3 contains 15 residues. The V gene end was trimmed by 6 bases and the J gene end by 4 bases; junction bases not matched to a gene: 5. Germline assignment: CDR1 LNHDA and CDR2 SQIVND (reference sequence). The CDR3 protein is CASRTGLASTGELFF. The CDR3 DNA follows: TGTGCCAGTAGGACGGGACTAGCGAGCACCGGGGAGCTGTTTTTT.

The J gene is TRBJ2-7, the V gene TRBV7-2; D may be TRBD1 or TRBD2 (5 bases each). The CDR3 covers 14 residues. From germline, CDR1 is SGHTA and CDR2 FQGNSA. Trimming removed 5 bases at V and 0 bases at J, with 11 bases between. The CDR3 reads CASSRGRSSYEQYF. CDR3 bases: TGTGCCAGCAGCCGGGGACGTAGCTCCTACGAGCAGTACTTC.

J is TRBJ2-5 and V is TRBV19, with 10 bases that match TRBD2. CDR3 length: 14 amino acids. The J segment lost 5 bases and the V segment lost 7 bases, leaving 7 bases of the junction unmatched. In germline, CDR1 is LNHDA, CDR2 SQIVND (reference sequence). The CDR3 sequence: CASMQAGGPETQYF. The CDR3 bases are TGTGCCAGTATGCAAGCGGGAGGGCCGGAGACCCAGTACTTC.

The rearrangement links TRBV5-4 to TRBJ2-7; D is possibly TRBD1 (6 bases). V was trimmed by 4 bases and J by 0 bases, leaving 14 bases between them. Per germline, CDR1 SGHNT and CDR2 YYREEE (reference sequence). The CDR3 sequence is 15 residues long. CDR3 bases: TGTGCCAGCAGCGTTACAGGGTCTAGCTCCTACGAGCAGTACTTC. Translating it yields CASSVTGSSSYEQYF.

This chain joins TRBV7-6 and TRBJ2-7, with 11 bases fitting TRBD2. From germline, CDR1 is SGHVS and CDR2 FNYEAQ. This CDR3 spans 15 amino acids. J lost 2 bases, V lost 2 bases, and 2 bases had no gene match. The CDR3 sequence: CASSLNSGRAYEQYF. The CDR3 nucleotides read TGTGCCAGCAGCTTAAATAGCGGGAGGGCCTACGAGCAGTACTTC.

The V and J genes are TRBV28 and TRBJ2-5, with TRBD2 matching over 10 bases. V gave up 7 bases and J gave up 2 bases; unmatched junction bases: 7. Germline V gives CDR1 MDHEN, CDR2 SYDVKM. The CDR3 spans 15 residues. This chain's CDR3 is CASKKREGGQETQYF. CDR3 nucleotides: TGTGCCAGCAAGAAGCGGGAGGGCGGGCAAGAGACCCAGTACTTC. The full variable domain, its missing parts supplied by reference TRBV28 and TRBJ2-5, is DVKVTQSSRYLVKRTGEKVFLECVQDMDHENMFWYRQDPGLGLRLIYFSYDVKMKEKGDIPEGYSVSREKKERFSLILESASTNQTSMYLCASKKREGGQETQYFGPGTRLLVL.

The chain recombines TRBV7-6 with TRBJ2-7; 8 bases align to TRBD1. Trimming at V came to 1 base and at J to 2 bases, leaving 4 bases not matched to a gene. The CDR3 has 15 amino acids. From germline, CDR1 is SGHVS and CDR2 FNYEAQ. The DNA for the CDR3 is TGTGCCAGCAGCTTAGGTACAGGGGGGACCTACGAGCAGTACTTC. Its translation is CASSLGTGGTYEQYF.

The table lists this clonotype with a count of one. The chain links TRBV20-1 to TRBJ1-2, with 8 bases fitting TRBD1. The V gene's germline CDR1 is DFQATT and CDR2 SNEGSKA (reference sequence). This CDR3 has 13 amino acids. The trim removed 4 bases at V and 8 bases at J, leaving 9 bases unmatched. The CDR3 here is CSATSDRDGGYTF. Written as DNA, the CDR3 is TGCAGTGCTACATCGGACAGGGATGGAGGCTACACCTTC.

Only one count was recorded for this clonotype. V is TRBV28 and J is TRBJ2-3; 10 bases are a match to TRBD2. The CDR3 sequence is 16 residues long. Germline CDR1 is MDHEN and CDR2 is SYDVKM. V lost 1 base and J lost 3; bases outside the gene matches: 4. The CDR3 protein is CASSLSASGSTDTQYF. The CDR3 DNA reads as TGTGCCAGCAGTTTATCGGCTAGCGGGAGTACAGATACGCAGTATTTT. Full variable domain (outside the CDR3, taken from reference TRBV28 and TRBJ2-3): DVKVTQSSRYLVKRTGEKVFLECVQDMDHENMFWYRQDPGLGLRLIYFSYDVKMKEKGDIPEGYSVSREKKERFSLILESASTNQTSMYLCASSLSASGSTDTQYFGPGTRLTVL.

This chain links TRBV25-1 with TRBJ1-1, with D possibly matching TRBD1 (5 bases). Germline V gives CDR1 MGHDK, CDR2 SYGVNS. V was shortened by 2 bases and J by 5 bases, with 15 bases between the two germline ends. CDR3 length: 15 residues. CDR3 DNA sequence: TGTGCCAGCAGTGAAACGTCCAGGACAAGGACTGAAGCTTTCTTT. It is translated as CASSETSRTRTEAFF. Together with reference TRBV25-1 and TRBJ1-1, the CDR3 gives the full variable domain: EADIYQTPRYLVIGTGKKITLECSQTMGHDKMYWYQQDPGMELHLIHYSYGVNSTEKGDLSSESTVSRIRTEHFPLTLESARPSHTSQYLCASSETSRTRTEAFFGQGTRLTVV.

The chain uses TRBV6-1 and TRBJ2-2, with 9 positions matching TRBD2. The CDR3 loop spans 16 amino acids. Trimming at V came to 8 bases and at J to 5 bases, leaving 12 bases not matched to a gene. Germline-derived CDR1 and CDR2 are MNHNS and SASEGT. CDR3 sequence reads: CASFDSGSGRTGELFF. The CDR3 DNA sequence: TGTGCCAGCTTCGACTCTGGGAGCGGGAGGACCGGGGAGCTGTTTTTT.

This clonotype came up a few times. The chain joins TRBV6-4 to TRBJ1-2; D is unclear. The germline CDR1 and CDR2 sequences are MRHNA and SNTAGT. Trimming pared 6 bases from V and 4 bases from J, leaving 21 bases between. The length of the CDR3 is 16 residues. CDR3 in DNA: TGTGCCAGCAGCCAGACCTCATCGGCAGTCATCTATGGCTACACCTTC. This translates into CASSQTSSAVIYGYTF.

In DNA form, the CDR3 reads TGTGCCAGTAGTGGGACAGGGATACACGAGCAGTACTTC. It codes for CASSGTGIHEQYF. The chain links TRBV19 to TRBJ2-7; the match to TRBD1 covers 9 bases. CDR1 is LNHDA, CDR2 SQIVND, per germline (reference sequence). CDR3 length: 13 amino acids. V dropped 5 bases and J dropped 5; count of bases not matched to a gene: 4.

The rearrangement joins TRBV7-8 to TRBJ2-5; the D call may be TRBD1 or TRBD2 (5 bases each). V was trimmed by 5 bases and J by 5 bases, leaving 18 bases between them. The CDR3 covers 15 residues. Germline V gene sequence: CDR1 SGHVS, CDR2 FQNEAQ. CDR3 nucleotide sequence: TGTGCCAGCAGCCGAGGCAGAGGGGTTTGGGAGACCCAGTACTTC. It specifies CASSRGRGVWETQYF.

The chain combines TRBV7-9 with TRBJ1-5; no clear D. Trimming pared 3 bases from V and 7 bases from J, leaving 16 bases between. The length of the CDR3 is 15 residues. CDR1 and CDR2 from the germline V gene are SEHNR and FQNEAQ (reference sequence). CDR3 in amino acids: CASSFGPHQGQPQHF. Written as DNA, the CDR3 is TGTGCCAGCAGCTTTGGCCCCCATCAAGGCCAGCCCCAGCATTTT.

The DNA of the CDR3 is TGTGCCAGCAGTCCTAGTGGGTCACCCCTCCACTTT. Translating gives CASSPSGSPLHF. The rearrangement links TRBV27 to TRBJ1-6; D remains unclear. CDR1 and CDR2 from the germline V gene are MNHEY and SMNVEV (reference sequence). The CDR3 totals 12 residues. Trimming took off 5 bases at V and 10 bases at J, with 9 bases between the two ends.

By its share, this clonotype is medium-sized. The chain uses TRBV7-3 and TRBJ1-2, with D tentatively TRBD1 (6 bases). The CDR3 sequence is 13 residues long. CDR1 and CDR2 from the germline V gene are SGHTA and FQGTGA. V lost 5 bases, J lost 8 bases, and 15 bases lay in between. The DNA for the CDR3 is TGTGCCAGCAGCCCTGGCGGGGGCGGGGGCTACACCTTC. Translated: CASSPGGGGGYTF.

The chain has TRBV12-3 or TRBV12-4 and TRBJ1-5; possible D gene TRBD1, 6 bases. CDR3 length: 15 residues. Trimming took off 2 bases at V and 2 bases at J, with 10 bases between the two ends. CDR3 amino acids: CASSLRGTGNQPQHF. CDR3 DNA sequence: TGTGCCAGCAGTTTAAGGGGGACCGGCAATCAGCCCCAGCATTTT.

The V gene is TRBV12-3 or TRBV12-4, the J gene TRBJ2-1; TRBD2 aligns across 8 bases. The CDR3 has 13 residues. V dropped 8 bases and J dropped 7; count of bases not matched to a gene: 7. CDR3 in DNA: TGTGCCAGCGGGCGACTAGCGAGGAATGAGCAGTTCTTC. This sequence encodes CASGRLARNEQFF.

This sequence joins TRBV12-3 or TRBV12-4 and TRBJ1-2, with D unclear. Trimming pared 3 bases from V and 4 bases from J, leaving 9 bases between. The CDR3 runs 13 residues. CDR3 coding DNA: TGTGCCAGCAGTTTCCGACGGACCTATGGCTACACCTTC. Encoded protein: CASSFRRTYGYTF.

The chain has TRBV15 and TRBJ1-3; 12 nucleotides line up with TRBD1. Looked up from germline, CDR1 is LNHNV and CDR2 is YYDKDF (reference sequence). The CDR3 runs to 15 residues. V shed 3 bases, J shed 4 bases, and the junction held 1 base outside the gene matches. As DNA, the CDR3 is TGTGCCACCAGCAGCGGGACAGGGGGCGGAAACACCATATATTTT. It is translated as CATSSGTGGGNTIYF.

This clonotype was observed once. The chain links TRBV2 to TRBJ1-5; the D is unclear. The germline V gene has CDR1 SNHLY and CDR2 FYNNEI. The CDR3 is made up of 16 amino acids. The V gene lost 7 bases and the J gene lost 0 bases, with 16 bases spanning the gap. DNA of the CDR3: TGTGCCAGCACCTCTAACGAGATTATTAGCAATCAGCCCCAGCATTTT. It encodes CASTSNEIISNQPQHF.

The chain uses TRBV20-1 and TRBJ1-2; 7 bases are shared with TRBD1. Germline CDR1 reads DFQATT; CDR2 reads SNEGSKA (reference sequence). With 0 bases clipped from V and 2 bases from J, the junction kept 6 bases outside the gene matches. CDR3 length equals 15 residues. This chain's CDR3 is CSARERGRSNYGYTF. CDR3 DNA: TGCAGTGCTAGAGAGAGGGGGCGTTCCAACTATGGCTACACCTTC.

This chain links TRBV6-1 with TRBJ1-1; D ambiguous. The CDR3 contains 13 residues. Between the trimmed V and J ends, which lost 7 bases and 4 bases, there was a span of 13 bases. Germline V gene data show CDR1 as MNHNS and CDR2 as SASEGT. CDR3 residues: CASTASRITEAFF. In DNA form, the CDR3 reads TGTGCCAGCACCGCCAGCCGGATCACTGAAGCTTTCTTT.

This clonotype is medium-sized in the sample. The chain uses TRBV25-1 and TRBJ1-5, with 7 bases fitting TRBD1. The V and J ends lost 3 bases and 3 bases, in that order; junction bases with no gene match: 8. Germline V gives CDR1 MGHDK, CDR2 SYGVNS. CDR3 size: 16 residues. This CDR3 is CASSDPRQGPNQPQHF. CDR3 nucleotide sequence: TGTGCCAGCAGTGACCCACGACAGGGCCCCAATCAGCCCCAGCATTTT.

In this sample, this clonotype turned up a few times. The J gene is TRBJ2-2, the V gene TRBV4-2; D is undetermined. V dropped 0 bases and J dropped 5 bases, with 4 bases sitting between them. Germline lookup yields CDR1 LGHNA and CDR2 YNFKEQ. CDR3 length: 13 amino acids. The CDR3 bases are TGTGCCAGCAGCCAAGATCCAACCGGGGAGCTGTTTTTT. This sequence encodes CASSQDPTGELFF.

The rearrangement links TRBV4-2 to TRBJ2-3; 13 bases match TRBD2. Germline V gives CDR1 LGHNA, CDR2 YNFKEQ. This CDR3 contains 14 residues. The J segment lost 4 bases and the V segment lost 6 bases, leaving 1 base of the junction unmatched. CDR3 region: CASRTSGRPDTQYF. CDR3 DNA: TGTGCCAGCAGGACTAGCGGGAGGCCAGATACGCAGTATTTT.